The 24 T cell receptor beta chains in this list originate from one sample, sequenced in a study of tumor-infiltrating lymphocytes in oesophageal squamous cell carcinoma. TCRdb recomputed calls from the PCR reads with MiXCR, one row per CDR3 protein. The sample includes 7,500 to 9,500 distinct CDR3 sequences, less than 75% of them seen just once. What was sequenced was esophageal tumor tissue. The receptors were gathered from a female donor with esophageal squamous cell carcinoma.

V usage is TRBV7-8 and J usage is TRBJ1-2; maybe TRBD1 (6 bases). The V end was cut by 6 bases, the J end by 4 bases, with 12 bases between. From germline, CDR1 is SGHVS and CDR2 FQNEAQ. This CDR3 comprises 13 residues. CDR3 amino acids: CASSSGDPYGYTF. The CDR3, as DNA: TGTGCCAGCAGTTCAGGGGACCCCTATGGCTACACCTTC. Drawing the rest from reference TRBV7-8 and TRBJ1-2, the complete variable domain is GAGVSQSPRYKVAKRGQDVALRCDPISGHVSLFWYQQALGQGPEFLTYFQNEAQLDKSGLPSDRFFAERPEGSVSTLKIQRTQQEDSAVYLCASSSGDPYGYTFGSGTRLTVV.

This chain links TRBV7-3 with TRBJ2-1; D unclear. Germline assignment: CDR1 SGHTA and CDR2 FQGTGA. Trimming removed 4 bases from V and 0 bases from J, with 10 bases in between. The CDR3 has 15 amino acids. The CDR3 DNA sequence: TGTGCCAGCAGCTCGGCCCCGAGCTCCTACAATGAGCAGTTCTTC. Its protein product is CASSSAPSSYNEQFF.

The chain recombines TRBV7-6 with TRBJ2-3; D gene uncertain. Trimming pared 5 bases from V and 1 base from J, leaving 16 bases between. Per the germline V gene, CDR1 is SGHVS and CDR2 is FNYEAQ. This CDR3 has 16 amino acids. The CDR3 sequence is CASSPGRMSGTDTQYF. DNA of the CDR3: TGTGCCAGCAGCCCCGGGCGTATGAGCGGCACAGATACGCAGTATTTT.

The table lists this clonotype with a count of one. CDR3 coding DNA: TGTGCCACCAGTGAACTTAGCGGGAAAGAGCAGTTCTTC. Protein: CATSELSGKEQFF. This chain connects TRBV24-1 to TRBJ2-1, with 8 bases that match TRBD2. V gave up 4 bases and J gave up 10 bases; unmatched junction bases: 5. CDR1 and CDR2 (germline): KGHDR, SFDVKD. This CDR3 region has 13 residues.

A word on this clonotype: One end of the junction varies from germline; a read error may be responsible. This rearrangement joins TRBV7-4 to TRBJ2-6, with TRBD1 as a possible D gene (6 bases). The end of the DNA fits TRBJ2-7 better, so the J call may be wrong. The germline V gene encodes CDR1 SGHVT and CDR2 SQSDAQ. The CDR3 spans 14 residues. The chain's CDR3 is CASSSDRISFEQYF. CDR3 bases: TGTGCCAGCAGCTCGGACAGAATCTCCTTCGAGCAGTACTTC.

This clonotype was seen just once. This chain joins TRBV7-8 and TRBJ2-1, with D hard to call. The DNA end is more similar to TRBJ2-7, so the J call may be wrong. CDR3 size: 13 residues. CDR1 is SGHVS, CDR2 FQNEAQ, per germline. CDR3 nucleotide sequence: TGTGCCAGCAGCTTAGAGAGAAAGGTCGAGCAGTACTTC. This gives the protein CASSLERKVEQYF.

The V call is TRBV28, the J call TRBJ2-7, with a weak D call TRBD1 (5 bases). Germline V CDR1 and CDR2: MDHEN, SYDVKM. V dropped 5 bases and J dropped 3 bases, with 17 bases sitting between them. The CDR3 has 15 amino acids. This chain's CDR3 is CASSATVGQGYEQYF. CDR3 bases: TGTGCCAGCAGTGCCACGGTGGGGCAGGGCTACGAGCAGTACTTC.

As regards this clonotype: This CDR3 is missing its conserved last phenylalanine or tryptophan, likely due to a read error. The DNA is left out, because the CDR3 cannot be placed on it with certainty; the CDR3 is given as TCRdb lists it. The chain employs TRBV6-1 and TRBJ2-1; the table's D call of TRBD2 was not tested on the DNA. Termini included, the CDR3 measures 16 amino acids. Germline V gene data show CDR1 as MNHNS and CDR2 as SASEGT. The CDR3 reads CASTPGRGASGYTFGS.

This clonotype was detected many times. The chain recombines TRBV7-9 with TRBJ2-1; TRBD2 matches 10 bases. The CDR3 consists of 16 residues. Per germline, CDR1 SEHNR and CDR2 FQNEAQ (reference sequence). The CDR3 DNA sequence: TGTGTTACGCGACGGGCTAGCGGGAGAGGGGGGAATGAGCAGTTCTTC. It specifies CVTRRASGRGGNEQFF.

In nucleotides, the CDR3 is TGTGCCAGCAGCTCCACCACTACCGGGACTAGCGGGAGGGGCTACGAGCAGTACTTC. As protein: CASSSTTTGTSGRGYEQYF. The chain is built from TRBV7-9 and TRBJ2-5; 16 nucleotides match TRBD2. The DNA matches TRBJ2-7 better at its end, which makes the J call doubtful. Germline lookup yields CDR1 SEHNR and CDR2 FQNEAQ (reference sequence). The length of the CDR3 is 19 residues.

Relative to its sample, this clonotype is large (0.1 to 1%). This chain uses TRBV10-3 with TRBJ2-3, with 7 bases fitting TRBD2. Germline trimming cut 6 bases from V and 6 bases from J; bases unmatched to any gene: 6. CDR1 ENHRY and CDR2 SYGVKD come from the germline V gene. This CDR3 region has 13 residues. The CDR3 region is CAISTSVLDTQYF. In nucleotides, the CDR3 is TGTGCCATCAGCACTAGCGTTTTGGATACGCAGTATTTT.

This sequence joins TRBV6-1 and TRBJ1-1, with D unresolved. The CDR3 is made up of 13 amino acids. Trimming removed 5 bases from V and 1 base from J, with 8 bases in between. Germline-derived CDR1 and CDR2 are MNHNS and SASEGT. CDR3 coding DNA: TGTGCCAGCAGTCCCTTTAAGAACACTGAAGCTTTCTTT. It yields the protein CASSPFKNTEAFF.

The gene calls are TRBV6-9 and TRBJ2-1; 9 nucleotides agree with TRBD2. The DNA end is more similar to TRBJ2-7, so the J call may be wrong. The CDR3 sequence is 13 residues long. Germline-derived CDR1 and CDR2 are MNHGY and SVAAGI. Here the CDR3 DNA reads TGTGCCACCCGACTAGCGGTCCAATACGAGCAGTACTTC. This sequence encodes CATRLAVQYEQYF.

The J gene is TRBJ2-1, the V gene TRBV6-1, with D tentatively TRBD2 (7 bases). The J call is doubtful: the DNA matches TRBJ2-7 better. Germline V gives CDR1 MNHNS, CDR2 SASEGT. The CDR3 length is 18 residues. The CDR3 DNA sequence: TGTGCCAGTACGGATAAAGGGGGGAGGGGGTTCATTCTCCTGGAGCAGTACTTC. This codes for CASTDKGGRGFILLEQYF.

The gene calls are TRBV12-3 or TRBV12-4 and TRBJ2-3, with unresolved D. The CDR3 loop spans 15 amino acids. Trimming stripped 6 bases from V and 2 bases from J, with 15 bases between. The CDR3 is CASSYRQSATDTQYF. In DNA, the CDR3 is TGTGCCAGCAGCTATCGCCAATCCGCCACAGATACGCAGTATTTT.

V and J are TRBV6-1 and TRBJ2-1; 12 bases are shared with TRBD2. V gave up 1 base and J gave up 13 bases; unmatched junction bases: 17. The germline CDR1 and CDR2 sequences are MNHNS and SASEGT. This CDR3 spans 18 amino acids. This CDR3 is CASSEGFLAGGPRETQFF. Here the CDR3 DNA reads TGTGCCAGCAGTGAAGGGTTCCTAGCGGGAGGGCCTCGAGAGACCCAGTTCTTC.

The chain links TRBV7-3 to TRBJ1-1; possibly TRBD1 for D (5 bases). This CDR3 spans 14 amino acids. V gave up 1 base and J gave up 4 bases, with 10 bases separating them. Germline loops: CDR1 SGHTA, CDR2 FQGTGA. In DNA form, the CDR3 reads TGTGCCAGCAGCTTAAGCGGGGGGGGCACTGAAGCTTTCTTT. It yields the protein CASSLSGGGTEAFF.

The chain employs TRBV7-3 and TRBJ1-6; D might be TRBD1 (6 bases). The germline V gene has CDR1 SGHTA and CDR2 FQGTGA. Trimming cost V 2 bases and J 5 bases, with 10 bases left between them. The CDR3 length is 15 residues. CDR3 DNA sequence: TGTGCCAGCAGCTTATACAGGGCTGATAATTCACCCCTCCACTTT. It translates to CASSLYRADNSPLHF. Together with reference TRBV7-3 and TRBJ1-6, the CDR3 gives the full variable domain: GAGVSQTPSNKVTEKGKYVELRCDPISGHTALYWYRQSLGQGPEFLIYFQGTGAADDSGLPNDRFFAVRPEGSVSTLKIQRTERGDSAVYLCASSLYRADNSPLHFGNGTRLTVT.

The chain recombines TRBV28 with TRBJ2-1; the match to TRBD1 covers 12 bases. The end of the DNA aligns better with TRBJ2-7, so the J call may be wrong. Germline values: CDR1 MDHEN, CDR2 SYDVKM. The CDR3 is 18 amino acids. In nucleotides, the CDR3 is TGTGCCAGCAGTTTACCTTCGCCTCGGGGACAGGGGGCGGGTGAGCAGTACTTC. This encodes CASSLPSPRGQGAGEQYF.

Points on this clonotype: An end of the junction differs from the germline gene, which may be a read error. The chain couples TRBV7-2 to TRBJ2-5; unclear D gene. The V gene's germline CDR1 is SGHTA and CDR2 FQGNSA. The length of the CDR3 is 12 residues. The CDR3 DNA is TGTGCCAGCGGCTTATACCAAGAGACCCAGTACTTC. Amino acid sequence: CASGLYQETQYF.

The chain recombines TRBV10-2 with TRBJ2-1; 7 positions match TRBD2. The V gene end was trimmed by 7 bases and the J gene end by 4 bases; junction bases not matched to a gene: 10. The CDR3 runs to 15 residues. Germline V gene data show CDR1 as WSHSY and CDR2 as SAAADI. The CDR3 region has the DNA TGCGCCAGCACTACAAGCGGGAATCGGTACAATGAGCAGTTCTTC. This translates into CASTTSGNRYNEQFF.

The chain is built from TRBV7-8 and TRBJ2-4, with TRBD2 matching 7 bases. The J call may be in error: the DNA end matches TRBJ2-7 better. CDR1 SGHVS and CDR2 FQNEAQ come from the germline V gene. This CDR3 spans 14 amino acids. CDR3 nucleotides: TGTGCCAGCAGCGCAGCAGCGGGGTTCTACGAGCAGTACTTC. Its protein product is CASSAAAGFYEQYF.

This clonotype was observed a few times. The chain is built from TRBV7-6 and TRBJ2-7; no clear D gene. Near its end, the DNA agrees better with TRBJ2-1, so the J call may be wrong. The CDR3 contains 16 residues. Germline CDR1 reads SGHVS; CDR2 reads FNYEAQ. CDR3 protein: CASSLGSAYSYNEQFF. The CDR3 region has the DNA TGTGCCAGCAGCTTAGGATCGGCATATTCCTACAATGAGCAGTTCTTC.

The gene calls are TRBV7-2 and TRBJ2-4, with 8 bases identical to TRBD2. The J call is in doubt because the DNA end fits TRBJ2-7 better. CDR1 and CDR2 (germline): SGHTA, FQGNSA. The CDR3 covers 15 residues. The CDR3 coding sequence is TGTGCCAGCAGCCAACAAAGCGGGAGCTCATACGAGCAGTACTTC. Translating gives CASSQQSGSSYEQYF.